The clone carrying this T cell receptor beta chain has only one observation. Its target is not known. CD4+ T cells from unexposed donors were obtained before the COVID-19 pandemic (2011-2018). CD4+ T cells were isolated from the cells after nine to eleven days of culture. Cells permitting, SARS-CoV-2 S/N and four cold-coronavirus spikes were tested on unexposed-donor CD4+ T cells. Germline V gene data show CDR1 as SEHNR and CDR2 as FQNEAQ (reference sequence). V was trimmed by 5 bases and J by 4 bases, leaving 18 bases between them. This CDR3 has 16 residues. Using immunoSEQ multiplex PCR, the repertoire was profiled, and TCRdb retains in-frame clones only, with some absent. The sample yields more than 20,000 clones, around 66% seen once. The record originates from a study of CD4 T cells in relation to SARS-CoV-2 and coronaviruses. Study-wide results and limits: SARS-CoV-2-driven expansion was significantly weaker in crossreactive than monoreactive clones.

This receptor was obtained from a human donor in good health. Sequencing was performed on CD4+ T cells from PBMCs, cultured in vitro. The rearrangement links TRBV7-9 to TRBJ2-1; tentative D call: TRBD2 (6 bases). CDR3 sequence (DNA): TGTGCCAGCAGCCCTTCCCGGAGGGCCGCATACAATGAGCAGTTCTTC. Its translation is CASSPSRRAAYNEQFF.